Listed here are 11 T cell receptor beta chains from one sample, sequenced in a study of OX40 agonist ivuxolimab in advanced cancers. Produced via immunoSEQ multiplex PCR; TCRdb's table is partial and in-frame only. The table records some 86,000 clones, 75% to 95% of them present only once. The starting material was CD4+ or CD8+ T cells sorted from blood, obtained in a trial of the OX40 agonist ivuxolimab. The receptors stem from an adult with an advanced solid tumor such as melanoma, head and neck, liver or kidney cancer.

V gene TRBV7-2 combines with J gene TRBJ1-3; tentative D call: TRBD1 (6 bases). The CDR3 spans 15 residues. The germline V gene encodes CDR1 SGHTA and CDR2 FQGNSA. The V end lost 0 bases, the J end lost 4 bases, and 10 bases lay between the germline ends. CDR3: CASSLAGARGNTIYF. The CDR3 DNA follows: TGTGCCAGCAGCTTAGCGGGGGCTCGGGGAAACACCATATATTTT.

The chain combines TRBV4-1 with TRBJ2-2; 8 nucleotides agree with TRBD1. The CDR3 is made up of 16 amino acids. The ends lost 3 bases at V and 3 bases at J; junction bases unmatched: 6. CDR1 and CDR2 from the germline V gene are MGHRA and YSYEKL. CDR3 bases: TGCGCCAGCAGCCACCAGGACAGGGATGACACCGGGGAGCTGTTTTTT. Translating it yields CASSHQDRDDTGELFF.

In its sample, this clone was seen once. The V and J genes are TRBV5-6 and TRBJ1-2; D is uncertain. Germline assignment: CDR1 SGHDT and CDR2 YYEEEE. The V end was cut by 1 base, the J end by 6 bases, with 10 bases between. CDR3 length: 13 amino acids. In nucleotides, the CDR3 is TGTGCCAGCAGCTTGTCAGAGGTACATGGCTACACCTTC. Amino acids: CASSLSEVHGYTF.

This clone was counted a single time. V is TRBV5-6 and J is TRBJ1-5; D is ambiguous. The CDR3 totals 15 residues. The germline gives CDR1 SGHDT, CDR2 YYEEEE. Trimming pared 0 bases from V and 3 bases from J, leaving 10 bases between. DNA of the CDR3: TGTGCCAGCAGCTTGGGGGCAGTAGACAATCAGCCCCAGCATTTT. It is translated as CASSLGAVDNQPQHF.

The V and J genes are TRBV6-4 and TRBJ1-4; 9 nucleotides match TRBD1. The ends lost 8 bases at V and 0 bases at J; junction bases unmatched: 16. The germline CDR1 and CDR2 sequences are MRHNA and SNTAGT. This CDR3 spans 19 amino acids. The CDR3, as DNA: TGTGCCAGCGAAGGGGACAGGGCACCGAAAGTTGCAACTAATGAAAAACTGTTTTTT. As protein: CASEGDRAPKVATNEKLFF.

This clone came up once. This chain links TRBV4-1 with TRBJ2-2, with D tentatively TRBD2 (6 bases). The germline V and J ends were trimmed by 0 bases and 7 bases, with 18 bases remaining between them. Germline values: CDR1 MGHRA, CDR2 YSYEKL. The CDR3 runs 17 residues. CDR3 amino acids: CASSQDPTGTPVGELFF. CDR3 DNA: TGCGCCAGCAGCCAAGATCCAACCGGGACTCCCGTCGGGGAGCTGTTTTTT.

The chain combines TRBV9 with TRBJ1-4; D gene ambiguous. CDR1 and CDR2 from the germline V gene are SGDLS and YYNGEE. Deletions cut 0 bases from V and 3 bases from J, with 12 bases between. The CDR3 has 16 residues. CDR3 DNA sequence: TGTGCCAGCAGCGTAGAACCTCAGGCCTCTAATGAAAAACTGTTTTTT. This encodes CASSVEPQASNEKLFF.

The chain has TRBV19 and TRBJ1-5, with D unclear. The CDR3 runs 15 residues. V lost 3 bases, J lost 4 bases, and 13 bases lay in between. Per germline, CDR1 LNHDA and CDR2 SQIVND (reference sequence). Written as DNA, the CDR3 is TGTGCCAGTAGTATGGGCAGGTTTGGGAATCAGCCCCAGCATTTT. It translates to CASSMGRFGNQPQHF. Filled out from reference TRBV19 and TRBJ1-5, the complete variable domain reads DGGITQSPKYLFRKEGQNVTLSCEQNLNHDAMYWYRQDPGQGLRLIYYSQIVNDFQKGDIAEGYSVSREKKESFPLTVTSAQKNPTAFYLCASSMGRFGNQPQHFGDGTRLSIL.

J is TRBJ2-1 and V is TRBV5-6; TRBD2 matches at 9 bases. Germline V gene data show CDR1 as SGHDT and CDR2 as YYEEEE. CDR3 length: 15 amino acids. J gave up 8 bases and V 0 bases, and 6 bases lay outside the gene matches. The CDR3 region has the DNA TGTGCCAGCAGCTTGGGGGGACTAGCTTTCGATGAGCAGTTCTTC. Residues: CASSLGGLAFDEQFF.

The rearrangement uses TRBV16 and TRBJ2-6; possibly TRBD2 for D (6 bases). CDR1 is KGHSY and CDR2 is FQNENV in the germline V gene. The V and J ends lost 0 bases and 4 bases respectively, with 13 bases between them. The CDR3 length is 17 residues. DNA for the CDR3: TGTGCCAGCAGCCAATCGGAGGGCAGGGCCGGGGCCAACGTCCTGACTTTC. Its translation: CASSQSEGRAGANVLTF.

The chain has TRBV5-1 and TRBJ1-1; D is unresolved. CDR3 length: 13 residues. Germline CDR1 SGHRS, CDR2 YFSETQ. V was pared by 0 bases and J by 1 base, with 4 bases between. CDR3 nucleotide sequence: TGCGCCAGCAGCTTGGAACAGAACACTGAAGCTTTCTTT. Translated, it gives CASSLEQNTEAFF.